This T cell receptor (beta chain) was found in a study of T cell repertoires in aging, cancer and after chemotherapy. As for the study in general: Paired samples before and after chemotherapy came from chronic lymphocytic leukemia patients on fludarabine- or bendamustine-based regimens. Study observations and caveats: In healthy donors, age-related TCR diversity loss mainly reflected lost richness. In each cancer cohort, median generation probability increased across chemotherapy, suggesting thymic output rebounded. Compared with age-matched healthy donors, untreated hematological or solid cancer patients showed higher blood TCR clonality.

There are 15 residues in the CDR3. CDR1 is KGHDR and CDR2 is SFDVKD in the germline V gene. Trimming removed 5 bases from V and 3 bases from J, with 14 bases in between. On this clonotype itself: No antigen is known for it.

Multiplex touch-down PCR with TRB-A/B primers amplified rearranged V-D-J TRB sequences. TCRdb recomputed calls from the multiplex PCR reads with MiXCR, one row per CDR3 protein. The sample shows around 5,000 distinct CDR3 sequences, approximately 33% of them seen only once. The template was genomic DNA from peripheral blood, not RNA. The receptor was derived from a human donor with a blood cancer. The donor label of this sample is uncertain. The chain joins TRBV24-1 to TRBJ2-3; no clear D gene. The sample comprised blood. CDR3 bases: TGTGCCACCAGTGCTGGTAGTTCGGGTACAGATACGCAGTATTTT. Its protein is CATSAGSSGTDTQYF.